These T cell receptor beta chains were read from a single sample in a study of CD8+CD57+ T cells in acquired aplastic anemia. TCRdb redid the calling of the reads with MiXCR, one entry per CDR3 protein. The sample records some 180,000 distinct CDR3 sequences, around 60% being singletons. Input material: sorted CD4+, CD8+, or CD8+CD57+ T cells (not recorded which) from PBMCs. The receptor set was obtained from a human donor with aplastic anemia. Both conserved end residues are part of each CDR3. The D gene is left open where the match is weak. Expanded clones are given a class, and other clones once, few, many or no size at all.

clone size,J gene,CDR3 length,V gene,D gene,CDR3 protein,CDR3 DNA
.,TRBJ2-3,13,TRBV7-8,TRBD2,CASSQPGGDTQYF,TGTGCCAGCAGCCAACCGGGAGGAGATACGCAGTATTTT
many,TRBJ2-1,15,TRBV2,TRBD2,CASSDKRGIRNEQFF,TGTGCCAGCAGTGATAAGCGGGGGATCCGGAATGAGCAGTTCTTC
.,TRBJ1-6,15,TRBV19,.,CASSAYLRQGSPLHF,TGTGCCAGTAGTGCCTATTTGCGTCAAGGTTCACCCCTCCACTTT
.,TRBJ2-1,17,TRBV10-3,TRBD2,CAISGASGGPTYNEQFF,TGTGCCATCAGTGGGGCTAGCGGGGGGCCCACCTACAATGAGCAGTTCTTC
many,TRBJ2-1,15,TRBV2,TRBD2,CASSELAGGPGEQFF,TGTGCCAGCAGTGAACTAGCGGGGGGGCCGGGTGAGCAGTTCTTC
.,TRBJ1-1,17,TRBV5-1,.,CASSLGGRVQIDTEAFF,TGCGCCAGCAGCTTGGGTGGGAGGGTACAAATTGACACTGAAGCTTTCTTT
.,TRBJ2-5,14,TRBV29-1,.,CSVARGAGQETQYF,TGCAGCGTCGCGAGGGGGGCGGGACAAGAGACCCAGTACTTC
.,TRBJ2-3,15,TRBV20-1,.,CSARDTGGAPDTQYF,TGCAGTGCTAGAGATACCGGGGGCGCACCAGATACGCAGTATTTT
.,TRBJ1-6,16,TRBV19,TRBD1,CASSTGTGVLYSPLHF,TGTGCCAGTAGTACGGGGACAGGGGTGTTGTATTCACCCCTCCACTTT
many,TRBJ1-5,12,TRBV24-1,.,CATSDLNQPQHF,TGTGCCACCAGTGATCTCAATCAGCCCCAGCATTTT
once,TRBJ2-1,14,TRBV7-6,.,CASSASGVADEQFF,TGTGCCAGCAGCGCTTCGGGGGTGGCCGATGAGCAGTTCTTC
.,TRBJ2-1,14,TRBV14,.,CASSQGKLYNEQFF,TGTGCCAGCAGCCAAGGGAAGCTTTACAATGAGCAGTTCTTC
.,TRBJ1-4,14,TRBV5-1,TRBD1,CASADRDSNEKLFF,TGCGCCAGCGCCGACAGGGATTCTAATGAAAAACTGTTTTTT
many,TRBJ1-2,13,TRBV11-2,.,CASRAKENYGYTF,TGTGCCAGCAGGGCCAAGGAGAACTATGGCTACACCTTC
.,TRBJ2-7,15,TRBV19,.,CASSGGQGAPYEQYF,TGTGCCAGCTCCGGGGGGCAGGGGGCCCCCTACGAGCAGTACTTC
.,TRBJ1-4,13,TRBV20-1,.,CSAKRDVNEKLFF,TGCAGTGCTAAGCGGGATGTTAATGAAAAACTGTTTTTT
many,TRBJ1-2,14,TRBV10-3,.,CAISDRQVGYGYTF,TGTGCCATCAGTGATCGACAAGTGGGCTATGGCTACACCTTC
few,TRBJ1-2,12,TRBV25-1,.,CASRTGNRGYTF,TGTGCCAGCAGAACAGGGAATCGTGGCTACACCTTC
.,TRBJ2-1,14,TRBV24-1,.,CATSEPTGRNEQFF,TGTGCCACCAGTGAGCCTACAGGGCGGAATGAGCAGTTCTTC
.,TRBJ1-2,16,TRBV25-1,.,CASSTLEAGQYYGYTF,TGTGCCAGCAGTACTCTCGAGGCGGGCCAGTACTATGGCTACACCTTC
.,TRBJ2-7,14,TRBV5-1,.,CASSLAGPAYEQYF,TGCGCCAGCAGCTTAGCGGGTCCTGCCTACGAGCAGTACTTC
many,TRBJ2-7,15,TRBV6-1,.,CASSEFSLTSYEQYF,TGTGCCAGCAGTGAATTTTCTCTTACCTCCTACGAGCAGTACTTC
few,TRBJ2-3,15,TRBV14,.,CASSQANRWSDTQYF,TGTGCCAGCAGCCAAGCTAACAGGTGGTCAGATACGCAGTATTTT
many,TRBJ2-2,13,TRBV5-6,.,CASSLWGGGELFF,TGTGCCAGCAGCTTATGGGGTGGCGGGGAGCTGTTTTTT
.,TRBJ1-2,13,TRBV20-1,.,CSAVEDSNYGYTF,TGCAGTGCCGTAGAGGACAGTAACTATGGCTACACCTTC
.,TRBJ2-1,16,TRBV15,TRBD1,CATSKSGTGARNEQFF,TGTGCCACCAGCAAATCCGGGACAGGGGCTCGGAATGAGCAGTTCTTC
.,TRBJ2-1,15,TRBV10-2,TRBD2,CASRKGASGNNEQFF,TGCGCCAGCAGAAAAGGAGCTAGCGGCAACAATGAGCAGTTCTTC
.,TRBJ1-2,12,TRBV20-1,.,CSAPGRSAGYTF,TGCAGTGCCCCCGGACGGTCTGCGGGCTACACCTTC
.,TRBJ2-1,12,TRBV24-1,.,CATRGTHNEQFF,TGTGCCACCAGAGGGACCCACAATGAGCAGTTCTTC
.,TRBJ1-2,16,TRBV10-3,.,CAISESGTLVNYGYTF,TGTGCCATCAGTGAGTCCGGGACACTCGTTAACTATGGCTACACCTTC
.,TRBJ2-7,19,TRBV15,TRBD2,CATSRDRLAGGWGSYEQYF,TGTGCCACCAGCAGAGATCGACTAGCGGGAGGATGGGGGAGCTACGAGCAGTACTTC